These T cell receptor beta chains were read from a single sample in a study of siplizumab effects on memory and regulatory T cells. The data were produced by immunoSEQ multiplex PCR, yet TCRdb's version contains in-frame clones alone and is incomplete. The data show 90,000 to 95,000 clones, with roughly 96% seen just once and 0.031% held by the top ten. Specimen: naive CD4+ T cells sorted from blood. These TCRs come from a human donor in good health. CDR3s include the opening cysteine and the closing phenylalanine or tryptophan. D genes are given only for firm matches. Only some rows state a clone size, as once, few, many or a class for expanded clones.

CDR3aa	CDR3nt	abundance	d_gene	j_gene	v_gene
CAISARDNEQFF	TGTGCCATCAGTGCGAGGGACAATGAGCAGTTCTTC	NA	NA	TRBJ2-1	TRBV10-3
CASSPGQGAYEQYF	TGCGCCAGCAGCCCTGGACAGGGGGCCTACGAGCAGTACTTC	NA	TRBD1	TRBJ2-7	TRBV5-1
CASSRIGVSADTQYF	TGCGCCAGCAGCCGAATCGGGGTCTCAGCAGATACGCAGTATTTT	NA	NA	TRBJ2-3	TRBV4-3
CASSPGPTGGWNGYTF	TGTGCCAGCAGCCCGGGCCCGACAGGGGGCTGGAATGGCTACACCTTC	NA	TRBD1	TRBJ1-2	TRBV5-4
CASHGQGGGYTF	TGTGCCAGCCACGGACAGGGAGGTGGCTACACCTTC	NA	TRBD1	TRBJ1-2	TRBV11-2
CASSLSWPRGSEKLFF	TGTGCCAGCAGTTTATCGTGGCCCCGGGGGTCAGAAAAACTGTTTTTT	NA	NA	TRBJ1-4	TRBV27
CASSPIGARGGLPYGYTF	TGTGCCAGCTCACCAATCGGAGCCAGGGGGGGGTTACCCTATGGCTACACCTTC	NA	TRBD1	TRBJ1-2	TRBV18
CASSFVRGRLGTEAFF	TGTGCCAGCAGTTTCGTCAGGGGGCGTTTGGGCACTGAAGCTTTCTTT	NA	TRBD1	TRBJ1-1	TRBV28
CASSPRTEAFF	TGCGCCAGCAGTCCGCGGACTGAAGCTTTCTTT	once	NA	TRBJ1-1	TRBV10-1
CASSYSAVSMNTEAFF	TGTGCCAGCAGTTACTCTGCAGTTTCGATGAACACTGAAGCTTTCTTT	NA	NA	TRBJ1-1	TRBV6-5
CASSLNAGREAFF	TGTGCCAGCAGTTTAAACGCGGGCAGGGAAGCTTTCTTT	NA	NA	TRBJ1-1	TRBV28
CASSLVGGGAPYNEQFF	TGCGCCAGCAGCTTGGTAGGTGGGGGGGCACCCTACAATGAGCAGTTCTTC	NA	NA	TRBJ2-1	TRBV5-1
CASRREETQYF	TGCGCCAGCAGACGGGAAGAGACCCAGTACTTC	once	NA	TRBJ2-5	TRBV5-1
CASSFAGSQTDTQYF	TGTGCCAGCAGTTTCGCGGGGTCCCAAACAGATACGCAGTATTTT	NA	NA	TRBJ2-3	TRBV28
CASSENMVNTEAFF	TGTGCCAGCAGTGAAAATATGGTGAACACTGAAGCTTTCTTT	NA	NA	TRBJ1-1	TRBV6-1
CASSSYLEQYF	TGTGCCAGCAGCTCATATTTGGAGCAGTACTTC	NA	NA	TRBJ2-7	TRBV14
CASSPEGGATEAFF	TGTGCCAGCAGTCCTGAGGGGGGCGCCACTGAAGCTTTCTTT	NA	NA	TRBJ1-1	TRBV6-1
CASSPPVGGTEAFF	TGTGCCAGCAGCCCCCCCGTCGGGGGCACTGAAGCTTTCTTT	NA	NA	TRBJ1-1	TRBV11-2
CASREAGTGELFF	TGTGCCAGCAGAGAGGCTGGCACCGGGGAGCTGTTTTTT	NA	NA	TRBJ2-2	TRBV2
CASSRQGTGEKLFF	TGTGCCAGCAGTCGACAGGGTACAGGGGAAAAACTGTTTTTT	NA	TRBD1	TRBJ1-4	TRBV6-5
CASSQDSGAVSETQYF	TGCGCCAGCAGCCAAGATTCAGGGGCGGTTTCGGAGACCCAGTACTTC	once	NA	TRBJ2-5	TRBV4-1
CASNTLSSQPQHF	TGTGCCAGCAATACCTTGTCAAGCCAGCCCCAGCATTTT	NA	NA	TRBJ1-5	TRBV6-1
CASSLVQRTQDTQYF	TGCGCCAGCAGCTTGGTGCAGCGGACCCAAGATACGCAGTATTTT	NA	NA	TRBJ2-3	TRBV5-1
CASSKAQRGIQYF	TGTGCCAGCAGCAAAGCTCAACGGGGCATTCAGTACTTC	once	NA	TRBJ2-4	TRBV21-1
CASSLAGLNNEQFF	TGTGCCAGCAGCTTAGCCGGACTTAACAATGAGCAGTTCTTC	NA	NA	TRBJ2-1	TRBV7-2
CASSRPGDTQYF	TGTGCCAGCAGTCGCCCTGGCGATACGCAGTATTTT	NA	NA	TRBJ2-3	TRBV6-5
CASSVGGYTQYF	TGTGCCAGCAGCGTGGGAGGATATACGCAGTATTTT	NA	NA	TRBJ2-3	TRBV9
CASSQRVYEQYF	TGCGCCAGCAGTCAGAGGGTCTACGAGCAGTACTTC	NA	NA	TRBJ2-7	TRBV23-1
CASIRAVGVHYGYTF	TGTGCCAGTATCAGGGCGGTAGGGGTCCACTATGGCTACACCTTC	NA	NA	TRBJ1-2	TRBV19
CASSLFETQYF	TGTGCCAGCAGCTTGTTCGAGACCCAGTACTTC	NA	NA	TRBJ2-5	TRBV5-6
CASSLGTGLTEAFF	TGTGCCAGCTCACTCGGGACAGGGTTGACTGAAGCTTTCTTT	NA	TRBD1	TRBJ1-1	TRBV18
CASSSSYPRGGKTNEQFF	TGTGCCAGCAGCTCATCATACCCTCGGGGGGGAAAAACCAATGAGCAGTTCTTC	NA	TRBD2	TRBJ2-1	TRBV7-9
CASSPPSPRDHGGELFF	TGTGCCAGCTCACCACCGTCCCCCAGGGATCATGGCGGGGAGCTGTTTTTT	NA	NA	TRBJ2-2	TRBV18
CASSQEYTQYF	TGTGCCAGCAGCCAAGAATATACGCAGTATTTT	NA	NA	TRBJ2-3	TRBV14
CASSIRDEQFF	TGTGCCAGTAGTATACGAGATGAGCAGTTCTTC	NA	NA	TRBJ2-1	TRBV19
CASSPEEGGADTQYF	TGTGCCAGCAGCCCAGAGGAGGGGGGCGCAGATACGCAGTATTTT	NA	NA	TRBJ2-3	TRBV9
CASSLAGPGGEQFF	TGCGCCAGCAGCTTGGCCGGCCCCGGGGGCGAGCAGTTCTTC	NA	NA	TRBJ2-1	TRBV5-1
CASSLWGETQYF	TGTGCCAGCAGCTTATGGGGGGAGACCCAGTACTTC	NA	NA	TRBJ2-5	TRBV7-2
CASSLGTSGSYEQYF	TGTGCCAGCTCACTAGGGACTAGCGGGTCCTACGAGCAGTACTTC	NA	TRBD2	TRBJ2-7	TRBV18
CASSLWQPSTDTQYF	TGTGCCAGCAGCTTATGGCAGCCTAGCACAGATACGCAGTATTTT	NA	NA	TRBJ2-3	TRBV7-2
CASRGTDTEAFF	TGCGCCAGCAGGGGGACAGACACTGAAGCTTTCTTT	NA	TRBD1	TRBJ1-1	TRBV10-2
CASSSPTITGELFF	TGTGCCAGCAGTTCCCCTACGATCACCGGGGAGCTGTTTTTT	NA	NA	TRBJ2-2	TRBV28
CASSGATGEQYF	TGTGCCAGCAGTGGAGCGACGGGCGAGCAGTACTTC	NA	NA	TRBJ2-7	TRBV6-1
CASSLLLGSGTDTQYF	TGCGCCAGCAGCCTACTCCTTGGGTCGGGCACAGATACGCAGTATTTT	NA	NA	TRBJ2-3	TRBV5-1
CASSLLPSTYNEQFF	TGTGCCAGCAGCTTATTGCCTAGTACCTACAATGAGCAGTTCTTC	NA	NA	TRBJ2-1	TRBV7-3
CASSPHHVGVTDTQYF	TGCGCCAGCAGCCCACACCACGTCGGGGTTACAGATACGCAGTATTTT	NA	NA	TRBJ2-3	TRBV4-3
CASRARTGVGNEQFF	TGTGCCAGCAGAGCAAGGACAGGGGTTGGCAATGAGCAGTTCTTC	NA	TRBD1	TRBJ2-1	TRBV6-1
CASIATGPGELFF	TGTGCCAGCATAGCGACAGGGCCCGGGGAGCTGTTTTTT	NA	TRBD1	TRBJ2-2	TRBV2
CASSLGQTGQYF	TGTGCCAGCAGCTTAGGACAGACAGGGCAGTACTTC	NA	NA	TRBJ2-7	TRBV7-2
CASSQSKKGAQNQPQHF	TGCGCCAGCAGTCAATCGAAGAAGGGGGCCCAAAATCAGCCCCAGCATTTT	NA	TRBD1	TRBJ1-5	TRBV23-1
CASRSYEWQYF	TGTGCCAGCAGATCGTACGAGTGGCAGTACTTC	NA	NA	TRBJ2-7	TRBV2
CASSIGQGDGYTF	TGTGCCAGTAGTATCGGACAGGGTGATGGCTACACCTTC	NA	TRBD1	TRBJ1-2	TRBV19